The clone carrying this TCR beta chain has more than one count but fewer than ten. The antigen is undetermined. The data derive from a study of type 1 regulatory T cells. Study context: T-allo10 is an in vitro-generated, Tr1-enriched CD4 T cell product specific for alloantigen. Regarding the study as a whole: Type 1 regulatory T cells had a more restricted TCR repertoire than non-type 1 regulatory T cells.

TCRdb reanalysed the reads using MiXCR and keeps one entry per CDR3 protein. Among roughly 65,000 distinct CDR3 sequences, almost 50% were seen once, and the ten largest hold less than 2.5%. V gave up 6 bases and J gave up 6 bases, with 13 bases separating them. This CDR3 spans 12 amino acids. From germline, CDR1 is DFQATT and CDR2 SNEGSKA (reference sequence). The sequence came from a human donor in good health. Sequenced input: cultured non-Tr1 T cells, either the whole culture or a sorted T cell fraction (not recorded which). The genes are TRBV20-1 and TRBJ2-3, with D possibly TRBD2 on 6 matching bases. For the CDR3, the DNA is TGCAGTGCGGCACTAGCCGCGGATACGCAGTATTTT. This gives the protein CSAALAADTQYF.